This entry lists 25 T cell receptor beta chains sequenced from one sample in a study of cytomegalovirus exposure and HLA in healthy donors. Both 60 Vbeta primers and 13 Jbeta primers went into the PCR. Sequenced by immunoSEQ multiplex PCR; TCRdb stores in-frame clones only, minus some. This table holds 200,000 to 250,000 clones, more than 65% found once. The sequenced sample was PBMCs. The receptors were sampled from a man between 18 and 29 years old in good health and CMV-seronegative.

This CDR3 is CATSLPADTQYF. CDR3 bases: TGCGCCACCTCTCTCCCCGCAGATACGCAGTATTTT. The J gene is TRBJ2-3, the V gene TRBV10-2, with D unresolved. The germline V and J ends were trimmed by 10 bases and 4 bases, with 12 bases remaining between them. The CDR3 covers 12 residues. Germline V CDR1 and CDR2: WSHSY, SAAADI.

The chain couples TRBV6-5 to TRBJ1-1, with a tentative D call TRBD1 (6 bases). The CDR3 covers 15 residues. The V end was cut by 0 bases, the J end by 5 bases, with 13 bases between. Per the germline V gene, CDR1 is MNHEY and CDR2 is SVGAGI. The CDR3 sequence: CASSYSKGVSTEAFF. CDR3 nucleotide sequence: TGTGCCAGCAGTTACTCGAAGGGGGTATCGACTGAAGCTTTCTTT.

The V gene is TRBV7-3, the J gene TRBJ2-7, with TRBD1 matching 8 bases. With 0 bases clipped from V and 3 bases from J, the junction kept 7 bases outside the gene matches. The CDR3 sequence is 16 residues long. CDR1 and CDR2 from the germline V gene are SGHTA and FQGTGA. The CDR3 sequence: CASSLTDRADFYEQYF. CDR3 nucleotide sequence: TGTGCCAGCAGCTTAACGGACAGGGCCGACTTCTACGAGCAGTACTTC.

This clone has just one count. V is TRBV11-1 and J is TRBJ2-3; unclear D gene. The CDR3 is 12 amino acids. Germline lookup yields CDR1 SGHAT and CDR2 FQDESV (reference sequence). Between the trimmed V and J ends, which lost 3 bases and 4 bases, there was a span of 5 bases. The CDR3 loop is CASSFHSDTQYF. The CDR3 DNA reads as TGTGCCAGCAGCTTTCATTCAGATACGCAGTATTTT.

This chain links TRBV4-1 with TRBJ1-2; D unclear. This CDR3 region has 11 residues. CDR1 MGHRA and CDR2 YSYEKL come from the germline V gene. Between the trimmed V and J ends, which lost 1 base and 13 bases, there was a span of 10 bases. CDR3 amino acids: CASSQGTGCTF. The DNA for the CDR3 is TGCGCCAGCAGCCAAGGGACGGGATGCACCTTC.

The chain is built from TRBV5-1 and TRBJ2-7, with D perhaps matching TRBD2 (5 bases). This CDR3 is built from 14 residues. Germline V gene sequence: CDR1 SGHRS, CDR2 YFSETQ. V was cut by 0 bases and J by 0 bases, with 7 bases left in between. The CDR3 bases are TGCGCCAGCAGCTTGGACGGGAACTCCTACGAGCAGTACTTC. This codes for CASSLDGNSYEQYF.

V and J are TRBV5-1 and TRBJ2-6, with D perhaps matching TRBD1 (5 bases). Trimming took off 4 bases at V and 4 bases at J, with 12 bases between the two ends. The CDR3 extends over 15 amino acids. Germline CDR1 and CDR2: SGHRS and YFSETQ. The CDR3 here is CASSIQGSGANVLTF. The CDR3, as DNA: TGCGCCAGCAGCATTCAGGGAAGCGGGGCCAACGTCCTGACTTTC. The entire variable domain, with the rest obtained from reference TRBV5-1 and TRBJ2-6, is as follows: KAGVTQTPRYLIKTRGQQVTLSCSPISGHRSVSWYQQTPGQGLQFLFEYFSETQRNKGNFPGRFSGRQFSNSRSEMNVSTLELGDSALYLCASSIQGSGANVLTFGAGSRLTVL.

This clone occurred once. This CDR3 reads CASSRGRQGEKTQYF. CDR3 nucleotides: TGCGCCAGCAGCCGTGGGAGGCAGGGGGAAAAGACCCAGTACTTC. The chain links TRBV5-1 to TRBJ2-5; D is possibly TRBD1 (7 bases). CDR3 length: 15 amino acids. Germline-derived CDR1 and CDR2 are SGHRS and YFSETQ. Between the trimmed V and J ends, which lost 4 bases and 6 bases, there was a span of 19 bases.

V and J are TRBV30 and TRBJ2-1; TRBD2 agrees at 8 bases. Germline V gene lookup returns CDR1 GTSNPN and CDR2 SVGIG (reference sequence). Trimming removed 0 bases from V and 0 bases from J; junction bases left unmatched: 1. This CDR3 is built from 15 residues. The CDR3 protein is CAWSVLAASYNEQFF. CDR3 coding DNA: TGTGCCTGGAGTGTACTAGCGGCCTCCTACAATGAGCAGTTCTTC.

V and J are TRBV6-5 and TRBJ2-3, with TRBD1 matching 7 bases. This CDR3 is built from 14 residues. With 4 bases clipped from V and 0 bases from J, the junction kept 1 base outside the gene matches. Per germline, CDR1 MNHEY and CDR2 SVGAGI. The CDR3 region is CASSWTGSTDTQYF. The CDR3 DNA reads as TGTGCCAGCAGTTGGACAGGTAGCACAGATACGCAGTATTTT.

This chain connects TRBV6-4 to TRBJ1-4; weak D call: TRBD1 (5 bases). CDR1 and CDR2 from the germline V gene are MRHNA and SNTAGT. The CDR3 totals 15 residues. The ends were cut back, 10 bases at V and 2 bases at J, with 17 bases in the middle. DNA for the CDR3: TGTGCCAACGACCAGCCTGGGGGGACTAATGAAAAACTGTTTTTT. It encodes CANDQPGGTNEKLFF.

This CDR3 reads CASSSHVGGSYEQYF. CDR3 in DNA: TGTGCCAGTAGCTCCCACGTAGGCGGCTCCTACGAGCAGTACTTC. The V and J genes are TRBV19 and TRBJ2-7; D not certain. V lost 6 bases to trimming and J lost 0 bases, with 15 bases between them. The CDR3 consists of 15 residues. Germline V lookup: CDR1 LNHDA, CDR2 SQIVND (reference sequence).

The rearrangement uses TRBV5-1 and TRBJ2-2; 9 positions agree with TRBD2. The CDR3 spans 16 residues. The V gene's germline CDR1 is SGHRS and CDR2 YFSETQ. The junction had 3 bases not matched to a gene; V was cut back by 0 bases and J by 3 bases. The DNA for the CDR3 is TGCGCCAGCAGCTTGGCTGGCGGGGGGGACACCGGGGAGCTGTTTTTT. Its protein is CASSLAGGGDTGELFF.

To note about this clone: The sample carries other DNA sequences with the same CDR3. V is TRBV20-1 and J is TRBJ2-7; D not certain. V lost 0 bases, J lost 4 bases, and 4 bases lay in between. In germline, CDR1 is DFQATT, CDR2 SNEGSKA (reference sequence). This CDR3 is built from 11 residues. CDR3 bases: TGCAGTGCTAGAGACGGTTACGAGCAGTACTTC. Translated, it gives CSARDGYEQYF.

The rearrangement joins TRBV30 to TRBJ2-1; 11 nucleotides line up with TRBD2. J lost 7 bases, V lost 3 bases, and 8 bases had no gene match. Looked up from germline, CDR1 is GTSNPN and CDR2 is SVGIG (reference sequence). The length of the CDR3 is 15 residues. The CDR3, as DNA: TGTGCCTGGAGGAAAGTGACTAGCGGGATAAATGAGCAGTTCTTC. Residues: CAWRKVTSGINEQFF.

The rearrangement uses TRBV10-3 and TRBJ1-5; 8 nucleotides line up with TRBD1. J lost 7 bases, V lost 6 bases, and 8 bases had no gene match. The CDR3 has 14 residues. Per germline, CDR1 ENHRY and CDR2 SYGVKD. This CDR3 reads CAISPDRGGQPQHF. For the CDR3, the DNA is TGTGCCATCAGCCCCGACAGGGGTGGCCAGCCCCAGCATTTT.

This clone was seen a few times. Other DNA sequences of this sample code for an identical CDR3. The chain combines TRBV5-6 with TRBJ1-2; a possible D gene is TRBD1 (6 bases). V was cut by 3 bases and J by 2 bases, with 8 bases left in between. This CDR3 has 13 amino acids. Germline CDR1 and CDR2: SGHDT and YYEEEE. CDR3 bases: TGTGCCAGCAGCTCAAGGGGGAACTATGGCTACACCTTC. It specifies CASSSRGNYGYTF.

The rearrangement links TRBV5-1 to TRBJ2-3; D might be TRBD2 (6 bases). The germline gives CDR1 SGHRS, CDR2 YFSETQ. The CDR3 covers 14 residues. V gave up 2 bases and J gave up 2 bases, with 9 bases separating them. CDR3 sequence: CASSFGGPTDTQYF. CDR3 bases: TGCGCCAGCAGCTTCGGGGGTCCCACAGATACGCAGTATTTT.

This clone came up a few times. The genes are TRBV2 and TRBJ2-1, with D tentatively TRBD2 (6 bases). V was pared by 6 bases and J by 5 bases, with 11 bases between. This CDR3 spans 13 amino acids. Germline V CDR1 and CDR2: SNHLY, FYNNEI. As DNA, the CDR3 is TGTGCCAGCAGCTTGCGGGAAGACAATGAGCAGTTCTTC. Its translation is CASSLREDNEQFF.

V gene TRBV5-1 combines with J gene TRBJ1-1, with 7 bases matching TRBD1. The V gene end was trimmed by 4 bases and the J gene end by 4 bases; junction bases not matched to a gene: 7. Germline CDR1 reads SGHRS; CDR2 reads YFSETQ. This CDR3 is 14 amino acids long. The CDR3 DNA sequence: TGCGCCAGCAGCGTGACAGGGTGGGGCACTGAAGCTTTCTTT. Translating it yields CASSVTGWGTEAFF.

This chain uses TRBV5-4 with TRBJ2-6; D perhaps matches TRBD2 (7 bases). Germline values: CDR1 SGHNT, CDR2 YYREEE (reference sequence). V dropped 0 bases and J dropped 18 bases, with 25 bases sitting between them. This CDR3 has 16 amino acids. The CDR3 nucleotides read TGTGCCAGCAGCTTGGCCGGGCTTTACGGGGGGCCGTCCCCGACTTTC. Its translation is CASSLAGLYGGPSPTF.

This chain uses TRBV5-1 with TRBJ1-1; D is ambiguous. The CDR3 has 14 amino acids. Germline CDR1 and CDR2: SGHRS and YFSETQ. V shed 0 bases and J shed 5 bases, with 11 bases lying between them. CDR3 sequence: CASSLAEYGTEAFF. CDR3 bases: TGCGCCAGCAGCTTGGCCGAATACGGGACTGAAGCTTTCTTT.

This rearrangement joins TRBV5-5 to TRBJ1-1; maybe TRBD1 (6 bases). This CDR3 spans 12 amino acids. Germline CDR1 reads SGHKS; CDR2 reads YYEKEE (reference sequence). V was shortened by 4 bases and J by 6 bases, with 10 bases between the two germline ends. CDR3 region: CASSRTVSEAFF. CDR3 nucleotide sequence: TGTGCCAGCAGCCGGACAGTCTCTGAAGCTTTCTTT. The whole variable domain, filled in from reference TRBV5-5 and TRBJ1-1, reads DAGVTQSPTHLIKTRGQQVTLRCSPISGHKSVSWYQQVLGQGPQFIFQYYEKEERGRGNFPDRFSARQFPNYSSELNVNALLLGDSALYLCASSRTVSEAFFGQGTRLTVV.

This CDR3 is CAWSVGASSYNEQFF. CDR3 nucleotides: TGTGCCTGGAGTGTAGGAGCCAGCTCCTACAATGAGCAGTTCTTC. J is TRBJ2-1 and V is TRBV30; D is uncertain. The CDR3 is 15 amino acids. Germline V gene sequence: CDR1 GTSNPN, CDR2 SVGIG (reference sequence). The V and J ends lost 0 bases and 0 bases respectively, with 9 bases between them.

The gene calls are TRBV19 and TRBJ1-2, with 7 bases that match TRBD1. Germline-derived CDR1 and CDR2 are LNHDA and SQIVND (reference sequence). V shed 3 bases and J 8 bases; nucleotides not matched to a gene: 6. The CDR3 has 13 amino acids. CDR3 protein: CASSIRGARGYTF. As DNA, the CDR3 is TGTGCCAGTAGTATCAGGGGGGCGCGAGGCTACACCTTC.